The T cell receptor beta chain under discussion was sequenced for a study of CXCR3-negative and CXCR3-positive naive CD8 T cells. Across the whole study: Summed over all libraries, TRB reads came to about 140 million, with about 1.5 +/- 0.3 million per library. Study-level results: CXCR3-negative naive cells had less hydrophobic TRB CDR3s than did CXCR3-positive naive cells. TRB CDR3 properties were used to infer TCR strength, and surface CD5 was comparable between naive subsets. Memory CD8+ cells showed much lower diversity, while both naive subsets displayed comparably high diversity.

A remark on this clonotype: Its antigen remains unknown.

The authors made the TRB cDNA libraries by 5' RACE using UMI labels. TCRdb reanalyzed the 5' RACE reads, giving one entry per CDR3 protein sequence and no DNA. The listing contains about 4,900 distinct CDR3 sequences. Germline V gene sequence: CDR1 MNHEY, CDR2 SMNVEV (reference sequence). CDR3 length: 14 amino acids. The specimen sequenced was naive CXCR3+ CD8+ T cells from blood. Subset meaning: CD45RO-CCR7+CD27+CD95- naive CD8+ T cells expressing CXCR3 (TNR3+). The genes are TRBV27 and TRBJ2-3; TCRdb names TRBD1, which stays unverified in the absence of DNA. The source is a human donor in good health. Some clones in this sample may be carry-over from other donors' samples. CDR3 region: CASNIQGSGDTQYF.